These 7 T cell receptor beta chains were all obtained from the same sample, sequenced in a study of blood T cell repertoires in COVID-19. Repertoires were generated with immunoSEQ multiplex PCR, while TCRdb's copy carries only in-frame clones and drops some. This sample has approximately 200,000 clones, with about four fifths found just once. Specimen: peripheral blood. The receptors stem from a woman in her 40s with COVID-19, enrolled during active disease.

V is TRBV11-2 and J is TRBJ1-2, with a tentative D call TRBD1 (5 bases). The ends were cut back, 1 base at V and 0 bases at J, with 6 bases in the middle. Germline V gene sequence: CDR1 SGHAT, CDR2 FQNNGV. The CDR3 contains 14 residues. CDR3 DNA: TGTGCCAGCAGCTTAGTACAGGCTAACTATGGCTACACCTTC. Translated, it gives CASSLVQANYGYTF.

This clone was observed a handful of times. The V call is TRBV6-5, the J call TRBJ1-3, with D hard to call. Germline lookup yields CDR1 MNHEY and CDR2 SVGAGI. The length of the CDR3 is 15 residues. Trimming took off 2 bases at V and 0 bases at J, with 8 bases between the two ends. CDR3 in amino acids: CASSYDTASGNTIYF. The CDR3 DNA sequence: TGTGCCAGCAGTTACGATACTGCCTCTGGAAACACCATATATTTT.

The V gene is TRBV5-1, the J gene TRBJ2-2, with 10 bases that match TRBD1. Trimming at V came to 7 bases and at J to 0 bases, leaving 3 bases not matched to a gene. This CDR3 contains 15 residues. Germline values: CDR1 SGHRS, CDR2 YFSETQ. CDR3 in DNA: TGCGCCAGCGAGGGGACAGGGGCGAACACCGGGGAGCTGTTTTTT. Its protein is CASEGTGANTGELFF.

V gene TRBV14 combines with J gene TRBJ1-1, with unresolved D. This CDR3 is built from 11 residues. Trimming left V 4 bases short and J 8 bases short, with 8 bases between. CDR1 is SGHDN, CDR2 FVKESK, per germline. The CDR3 region has the DNA TGTGCCAGCAGCCGGGCTGAAGAAGCTTTCTTT. Protein sequence: CASSRAEEAFF.

This sequence joins TRBV4-1 and TRBJ2-5, with unresolved D. V dropped 0 bases and J dropped 4 bases, with 9 bases sitting between them. The CDR3 sequence is 14 residues long. Germline CDR1 and CDR2: MGHRA and YSYEKL. The CDR3 sequence: CASSQDGRRETQYF. CDR3 DNA: TGCGCCAGCAGCCAAGATGGTAGAAGAGAGACCCAGTACTTC.

The chain joins TRBV6-5 to TRBJ2-1; D is undetermined. Germline CDR1 and CDR2: MNHEY and SVGAGI. V was clipped by 5 bases and J by 5 bases, with 16 bases between them. The CDR3 sequence is 15 residues long. The CDR3 region has the DNA TGTGCCAGCAGTACGACTGTGGAAAGAAACAATGAGCAGTTCTTC. It encodes CASSTTVERNNEQFF.

CDR3 DNA sequence: TGTGCCGGTGGACTAGCGGGAGTAGGCGAGCAGTACTTC. This translates into CAGGLAGVGEQYF. The chain employs TRBV3-1 (or the pseudogene TRBV3-2) and TRBJ2-7; 13 nucleotides align to TRBD2. V was pared by 11 bases and J by 6 bases, with 7 bases of the junction left unmatched. The CDR3 is made up of 13 amino acids. From germline, CDR1 is LGHDT and CDR2 YNNKEL (reference sequence).